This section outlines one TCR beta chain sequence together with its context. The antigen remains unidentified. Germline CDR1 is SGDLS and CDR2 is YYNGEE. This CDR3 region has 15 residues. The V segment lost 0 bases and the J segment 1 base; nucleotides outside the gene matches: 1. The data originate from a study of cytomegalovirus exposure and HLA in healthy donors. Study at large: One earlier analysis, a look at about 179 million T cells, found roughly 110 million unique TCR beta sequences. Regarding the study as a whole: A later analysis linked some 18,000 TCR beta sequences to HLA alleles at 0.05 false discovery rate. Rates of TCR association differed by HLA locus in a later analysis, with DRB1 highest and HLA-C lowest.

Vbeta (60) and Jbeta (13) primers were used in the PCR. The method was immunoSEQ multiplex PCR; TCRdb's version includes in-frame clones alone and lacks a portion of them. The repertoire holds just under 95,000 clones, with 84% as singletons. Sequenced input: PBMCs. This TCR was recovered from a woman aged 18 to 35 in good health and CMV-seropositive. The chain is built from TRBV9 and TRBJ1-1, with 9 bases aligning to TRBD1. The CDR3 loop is CASSVGDRANTEAFF. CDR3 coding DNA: TGTGCCAGCAGCGTAGGGGACAGGGCGAACACTGAAGCTTTCTTT.